A single TCR beta chain is shown here with its context. Each tumor contributed about 19-55 mg of diced tissue. The record originates from a study of early stage breast cancer tumors. Clones were read by immunoSEQ multiplex PCR, and TCRdb kept only the in-frame ones, dropping some. The sample includes around 11,000 clones, more than 70% of them seen just once. This CDR3 comprises 17 residues. Trimming cost V 4 bases and J 0 bases; bases outside gene matches: 8. Germline CDR1 is GTSNPN and CDR2 is SVGIG (reference sequence). The chain recombines TRBV30 with TRBJ1-4; TRBD1 aligns across 10 bases. Material: breast tumor tissue. This receptor was identified in a person aged 70 to 85 with breast cancer. This chain's CDR3 is CAWKGDRGTATNEKLFF. In DNA, the CDR3 is TGTGCCTGGAAGGGGGACAGGGGAACTGCAACTAATGAAAAACTGTTTTTT.